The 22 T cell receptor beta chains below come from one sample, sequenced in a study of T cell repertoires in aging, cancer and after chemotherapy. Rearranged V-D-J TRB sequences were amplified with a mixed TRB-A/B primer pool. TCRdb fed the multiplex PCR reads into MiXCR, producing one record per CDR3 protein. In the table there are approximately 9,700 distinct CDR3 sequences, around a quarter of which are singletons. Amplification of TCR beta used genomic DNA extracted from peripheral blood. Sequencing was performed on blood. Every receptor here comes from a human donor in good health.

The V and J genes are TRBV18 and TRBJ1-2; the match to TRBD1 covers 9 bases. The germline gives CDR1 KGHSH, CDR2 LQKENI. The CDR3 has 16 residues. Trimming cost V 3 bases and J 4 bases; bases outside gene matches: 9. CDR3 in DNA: TGTGCCAGCTCACCCCCTGGGACAGGGCGGTCCTATGGCTACACCTTC. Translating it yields CASSPPGTGRSYGYTF.

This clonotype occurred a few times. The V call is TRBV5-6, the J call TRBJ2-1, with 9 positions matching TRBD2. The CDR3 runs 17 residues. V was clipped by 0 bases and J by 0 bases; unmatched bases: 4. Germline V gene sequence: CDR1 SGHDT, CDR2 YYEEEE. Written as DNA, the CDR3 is TGTGCCAGCAGCTTGGCGACTAGCGGATACTCCTACAATGAGCAGTTCTTC. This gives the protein CASSLATSGYSYNEQFF.

The CDR3 region is CASSPGFSYEQYF. CDR3 coding DNA: TGTGCCAGCAGCCCAGGGTTCTCCTACGAGCAGTACTTC. V usage is TRBV12-3 or TRBV12-4 and J usage is TRBJ2-7, with D maybe TRBD1 (5 bases). The CDR3 has 13 residues. Deletions cut 6 bases from V and 0 bases from J, with 9 bases between.

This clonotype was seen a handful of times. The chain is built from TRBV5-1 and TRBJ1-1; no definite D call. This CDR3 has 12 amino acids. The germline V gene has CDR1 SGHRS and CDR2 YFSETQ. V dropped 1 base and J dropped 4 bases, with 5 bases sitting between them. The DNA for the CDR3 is TGCGCCAGCAGCTTGACCGGCACTGAAGCTTTCTTT. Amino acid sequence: CASSLTGTEAFF.

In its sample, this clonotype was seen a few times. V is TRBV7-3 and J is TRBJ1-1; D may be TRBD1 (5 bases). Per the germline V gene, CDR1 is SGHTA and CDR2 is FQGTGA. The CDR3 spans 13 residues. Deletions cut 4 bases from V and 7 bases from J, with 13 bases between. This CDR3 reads CASSSRRGSEAFF. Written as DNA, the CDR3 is TGTGCCAGCAGCTCCCGGAGGGGCAGTGAAGCTTTCTTT. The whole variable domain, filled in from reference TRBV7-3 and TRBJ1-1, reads GAGVSQTPSNKVTEKGKYVELRCDPISGHTALYWYRQSLGQGPEFLIYFQGTGAADDSGLPNDRFFAVRPEGSVSTLKIQRTERGDSAVYLCASSSRRGSEAFFGQGTRLTVV.

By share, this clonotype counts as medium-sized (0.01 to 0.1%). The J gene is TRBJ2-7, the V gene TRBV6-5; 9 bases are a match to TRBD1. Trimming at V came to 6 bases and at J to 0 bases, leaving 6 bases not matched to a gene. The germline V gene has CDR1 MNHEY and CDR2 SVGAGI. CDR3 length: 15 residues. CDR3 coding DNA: TGTGCCAGCAGCAGGGACAGGGAGGCCTCCTACGAGCAGTACTTC. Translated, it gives CASSRDREASYEQYF.

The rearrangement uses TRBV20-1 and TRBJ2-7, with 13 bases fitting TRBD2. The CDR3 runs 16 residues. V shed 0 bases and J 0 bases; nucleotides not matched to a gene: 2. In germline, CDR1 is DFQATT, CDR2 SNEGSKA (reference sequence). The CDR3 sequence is CSARDGTSGVSYEQYF. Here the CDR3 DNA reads TGCAGTGCTAGAGATGGGACTAGCGGGGTCTCCTACGAGCAGTACTTC.

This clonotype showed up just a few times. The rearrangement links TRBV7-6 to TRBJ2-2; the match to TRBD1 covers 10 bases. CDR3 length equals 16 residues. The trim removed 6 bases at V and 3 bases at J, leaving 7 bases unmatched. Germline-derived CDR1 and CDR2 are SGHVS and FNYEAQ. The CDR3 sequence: CASRGGTGVHTGELFF. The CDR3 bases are TGTGCCAGCAGAGGGGGGACAGGGGTACACACCGGGGAGCTGTTTTTT.

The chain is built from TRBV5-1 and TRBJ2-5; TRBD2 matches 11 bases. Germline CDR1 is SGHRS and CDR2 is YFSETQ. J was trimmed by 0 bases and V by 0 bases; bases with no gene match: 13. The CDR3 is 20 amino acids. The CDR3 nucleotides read TGCGCCAGCAGCTTGGGCCCGTCGAATCCTAGCGGGGGGTACCAAGAGACCCAGTACTTC. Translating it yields CASSLGPSNPSGGYQETQYF.

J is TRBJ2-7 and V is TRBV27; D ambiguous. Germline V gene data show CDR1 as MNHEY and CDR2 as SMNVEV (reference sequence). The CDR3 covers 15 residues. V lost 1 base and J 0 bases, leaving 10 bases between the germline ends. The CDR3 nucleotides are TGTGCCAGCAGTTTATACGTGGGAAGCTCCTACGAGCAGTACTTC. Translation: CASSLYVGSSYEQYF.

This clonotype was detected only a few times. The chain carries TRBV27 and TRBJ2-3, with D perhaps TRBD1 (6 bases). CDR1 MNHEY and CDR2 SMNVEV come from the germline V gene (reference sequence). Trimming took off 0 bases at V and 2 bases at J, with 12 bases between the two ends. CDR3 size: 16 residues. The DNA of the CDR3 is TGTGCCAGCAGTTTATCGGGACATCTGGCCACAGATACGCAGTATTTT. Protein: CASSLSGHLATDTQYF.

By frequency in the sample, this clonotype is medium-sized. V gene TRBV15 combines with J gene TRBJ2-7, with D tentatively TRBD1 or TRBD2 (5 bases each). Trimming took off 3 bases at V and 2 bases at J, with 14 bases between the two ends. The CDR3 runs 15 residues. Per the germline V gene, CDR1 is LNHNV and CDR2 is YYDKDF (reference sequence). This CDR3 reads CATSRGVLGTYEQYF. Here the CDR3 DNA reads TGTGCCACCAGCAGGGGGGTGCTGGGCACCTACGAGCAGTACTTC.

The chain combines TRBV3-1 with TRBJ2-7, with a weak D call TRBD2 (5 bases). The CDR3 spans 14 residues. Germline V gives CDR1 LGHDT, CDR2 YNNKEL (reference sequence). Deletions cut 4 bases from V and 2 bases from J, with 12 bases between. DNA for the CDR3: TGTGCCAGCAGCCCCGGCGGGTCGACCTACGAGCAGTACTTC. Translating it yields CASSPGGSTYEQYF.

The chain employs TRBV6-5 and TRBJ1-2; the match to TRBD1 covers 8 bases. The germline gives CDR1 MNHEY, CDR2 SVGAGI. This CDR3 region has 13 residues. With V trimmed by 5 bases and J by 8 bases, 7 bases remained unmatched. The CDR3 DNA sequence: TGTGCCAGCAGTCCCTGGACAGGGTACGGCTACACCTTC. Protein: CASSPWTGYGYTF.

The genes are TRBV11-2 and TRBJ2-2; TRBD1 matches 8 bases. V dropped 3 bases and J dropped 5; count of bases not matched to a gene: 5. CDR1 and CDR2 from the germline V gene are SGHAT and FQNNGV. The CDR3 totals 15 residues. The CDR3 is CASSFRDRQTGELFF. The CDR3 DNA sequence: TGTGCCAGCAGCTTCCGGGACAGGCAGACCGGGGAGCTGTTTTTT.

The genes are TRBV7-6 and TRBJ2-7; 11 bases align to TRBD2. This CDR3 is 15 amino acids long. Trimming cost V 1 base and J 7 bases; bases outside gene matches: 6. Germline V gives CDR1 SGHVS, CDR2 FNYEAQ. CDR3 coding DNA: TGTGCCAGCAGCTTAGACGGGCTAGCGGGAGGTGAGCAGTACTTC. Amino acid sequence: CASSLDGLAGGEQYF.

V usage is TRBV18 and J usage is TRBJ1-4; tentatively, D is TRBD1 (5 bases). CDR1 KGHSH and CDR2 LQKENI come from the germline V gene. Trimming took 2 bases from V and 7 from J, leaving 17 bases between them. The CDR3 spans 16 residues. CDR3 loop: CASSPMFVGEGEKLFF. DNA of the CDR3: TGTGCCAGCTCACCAATGTTCGTGGGGGAAGGTGAAAAACTGTTTTTT.

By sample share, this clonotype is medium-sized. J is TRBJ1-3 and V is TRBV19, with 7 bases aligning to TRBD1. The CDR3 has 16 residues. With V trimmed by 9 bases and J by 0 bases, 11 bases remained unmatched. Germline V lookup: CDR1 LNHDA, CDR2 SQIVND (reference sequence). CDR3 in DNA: TGTGCCAGCAACACAGGGGATGTCAGCTCTGGAAACACCATATATTTT. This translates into CASNTGDVSSGNTIYF.

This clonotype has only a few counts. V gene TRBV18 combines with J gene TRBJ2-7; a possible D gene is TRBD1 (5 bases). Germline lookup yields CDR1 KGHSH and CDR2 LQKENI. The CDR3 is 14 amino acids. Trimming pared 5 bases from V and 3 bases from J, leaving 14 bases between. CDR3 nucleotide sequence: TGTGCCAGCTCATCATCCCCCGACAGCTACGAGCAGTACTTC. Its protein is CASSSSPDSYEQYF.

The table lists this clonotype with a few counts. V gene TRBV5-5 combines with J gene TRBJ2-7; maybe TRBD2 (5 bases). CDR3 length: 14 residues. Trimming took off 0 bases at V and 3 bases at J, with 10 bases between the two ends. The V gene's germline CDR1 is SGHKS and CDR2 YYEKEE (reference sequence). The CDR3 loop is CASSLDSGLYEQYF. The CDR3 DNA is TGTGCCAGCAGCTTGGACAGCGGACTCTACGAGCAGTACTTC.

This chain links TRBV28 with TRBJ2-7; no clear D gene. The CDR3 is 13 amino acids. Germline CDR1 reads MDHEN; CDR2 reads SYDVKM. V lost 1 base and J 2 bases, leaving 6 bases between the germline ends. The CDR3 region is CASSLSGTYEQYF. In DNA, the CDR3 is TGTGCCAGCAGTTTATCCGGCACCTACGAGCAGTACTTC. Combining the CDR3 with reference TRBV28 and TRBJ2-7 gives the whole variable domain DVKVTQSSRYLVKRTGEKVFLECVQDMDHENMFWYRQDPGLGLRLIYFSYDVKMKEKGDIPEGYSVSREKKERFSLILESASTNQTSMYLCASSLSGTYEQYFGPGTRLTVT.

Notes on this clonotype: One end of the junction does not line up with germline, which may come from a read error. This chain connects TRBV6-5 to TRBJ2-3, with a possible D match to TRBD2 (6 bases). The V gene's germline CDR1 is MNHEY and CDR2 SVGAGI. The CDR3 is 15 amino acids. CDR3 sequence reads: CATSDPVGSQDTQYF. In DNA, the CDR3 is TGTGCCACCAGTGATCCCGTCGGGAGTCAAGATACGCAGTATTTT.